Listed below are T cell receptor beta chains from one sample, sequenced in a study of a mutant IDH1 vaccine in newly diagnosed glioma. These receptors' targets are unknown. TCRdb keeps only in-frame clones here, not all; method: immunoSEQ multiplex PCR. The table lists 26,000 or so clones, around four fifths of them singletons. This sample comprised PBMCs, obtained from a glioma patient whose treatment included an IDH1 peptide vaccine. These receptors came from a young man with glioma. CDR3s include the opening cysteine and the closing phenylalanine or tryptophan. A D gene is named only where the DNA matches it firmly. Some rows mark clone size as missing; the rest say once, few, many or name a class of expanded clone.

size	D	V	J	CDR3	DNA
NA	TRBD1	TRBV30	TRBJ2-1	CAWATGSNEQFF	TGTGCCTGGGCGACAGGGAGCAATGAGCAGTTCTTC
NA	TRBD2	TRBV14	TRBJ2-7	CASSFVAGVTYEQYF	TGTGCCAGCAGCTTCGTAGCGGGGGTTACCTACGAGCAGTACTTC
NA	NA	TRBV6-1	TRBJ1-2	CASRGQGLYYGYTF	TGTGCCAGCAGGGGGCAGGGCTTATACTATGGCTACACCTTC
NA	NA	TRBV30	TRBJ1-6	CAAPILSSYNSPLHF	TGTGCCGCTCCTATTTTGAGCTCCTATAATTCACCCCTCCACTTT
NA	NA	TRBV5-1	TRBJ2-5	CASSLRGGETQYF	TGCGCCAGCAGCTTGAGAGGGGGTGAGACCCAGTACTTC
few	TRBD1	TRBV4-3	TRBJ2-2	CASTSEVIDRGTTGELFF	TGCGCCAGCACCTCCGAAGTTATTGACAGGGGCACCACCGGGGAGCTGTTTTTT
NA	NA	TRBV5-1	TRBJ2-7	CASSPLGGSSYEQYF	TGCGCCAGCAGCCCACTGGGGGGCAGCTCCTACGAGCAGTACTTC
NA	NA	TRBV19	TRBJ1-2	CASSTLGGASDYGYTF	TGTGCCAGTAGTACTCTTGGGGGAGCTTCCGACTATGGCTACACCTTC
few	TRBD1	TRBV11-2	TRBJ1-1	CASSEDRGTEAFF	TGTGCCAGCAGCGAGGACAGGGGCACTGAAGCTTTCTTT
NA	NA	TRBV28	TRBJ2-5	CASSFSARETQYF	TGTGCCAGCAGTTTCAGTGCCCGGGAGACCCAGTACTTC
NA	TRBD2	TRBV7-8	TRBJ2-3	CASSQTGLAPDTQYF	TGTGCCAGCAGTCAAACGGGACTAGCGCCAGATACGCAGTATTTT
NA	TRBD2	TRBV10-2	TRBJ2-1	CASRGLAGGPGEQFF	TGCGCCAGCAGGGGACTAGCGGGGGGGCCAGGGGAGCAGTTCTTC
NA	NA	TRBV14	TRBJ1-3	CASSPLLSGNTIYF	TGTGCCAGCAGCCCGCTACTATCTGGAAACACCATATATTTT
NA	NA	TRBV5-8	TRBJ2-3	CASSLSTDTQYF	TGTGCCAGCAGCTTGTCGACAGATACGCAGTATTTT
NA	NA	TRBV9	TRBJ1-1	CASSGRTDEAFF	TGTGCCAGCAGCGGCAGGACGGATGAAGCTTTCTTT
NA	NA	TRBV5-6	TRBJ2-5	CASSLYQTAPGQETQYF	TGTGCCAGCAGCTTGTATCAGACAGCTCCAGGGCAAGAGACCCAGTACTTC